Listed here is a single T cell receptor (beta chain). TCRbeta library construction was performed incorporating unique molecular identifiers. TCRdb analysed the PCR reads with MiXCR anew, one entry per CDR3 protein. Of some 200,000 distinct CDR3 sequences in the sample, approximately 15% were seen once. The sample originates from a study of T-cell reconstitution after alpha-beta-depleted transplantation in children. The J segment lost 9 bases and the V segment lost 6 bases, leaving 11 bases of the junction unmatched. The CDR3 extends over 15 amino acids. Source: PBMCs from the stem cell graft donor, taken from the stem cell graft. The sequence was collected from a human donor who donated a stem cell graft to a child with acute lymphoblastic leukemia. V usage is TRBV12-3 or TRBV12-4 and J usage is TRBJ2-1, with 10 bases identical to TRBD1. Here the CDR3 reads CASSRDRGGSGEQFF. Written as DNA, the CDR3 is TGTGCCAGCAGCCGGGACAGGGGAGGGTCGGGTGAGCAGTTCTTC.